This T cell receptor (beta chain) was sequenced during a study of cytomegalovirus exposure and HLA in healthy donors. Vbeta (60) and Jbeta (13) primers were used in the PCR. Here immunoSEQ multiplex PCR was the method, and the copy in TCRdb shows in-frame clones only, minus some. The data show 150,000 to 190,000 clones, around 72% seen once. Study-level findings and limits: Later analysis identified several of the most significant clusters that appeared linked to common viral pathogens. The authors confirmed in vitro that three CMV-associated chains were specific for CMV antigens. Analysis performed later showed TCR beta chains linked to HLA being more clonally expanded than equally common others.

Per the germline V gene, CDR1 is SEHNR and CDR2 is FQNEAQ (reference sequence). The CDR3 is 13 residues long. The trim removed 6 bases at V and 7 bases at J, leaving 5 bases unmatched. A remark on this clone: Its antigen remains unknown.

V usage is TRBV7-9 and J usage is TRBJ2-2, with 7 bases aligning to TRBD2. The origin of this receptor is a man younger than 30 in good health and CMV-seronegative. Sequences were obtained from PBMCs. The CDR3 loop is CASSKTSDGELFF. The CDR3 DNA sequence: TGTGCCAGCAGTAAAACTAGCGACGGGGAGCTGTTTTTT.